This T cell receptor (beta chain) was sequenced for a study of blood T cell repertoires in COVID-19. The wider study: Both acute and convalescent COVID-19 samples were obtained from the United States, Italy and Spain. PBMCs, B-cell-depleted T cells, or T cells provided the cDNA or gDNA that made up the material.

Losses at the gene ends were 4 bases for V and 2 bases for J; bases not matched to a gene: 7. This CDR3 has 15 residues. Germline V gene lookup returns CDR1 SGHRS and CDR2 YFSETQ. Study processing details: Estimated nucleated cell counts came from reference gene primer amplification. Generated by immunoSEQ multiplex PCR, the TCRdb table keeps only in-frame clones and is missing some. The D gene and trimming were derived from the DNA, and the V and J assignments and clone size from that table. The top ten hold 7.2% of the sample, which has hundreds of thousands of clones, around 87% seen once. Sequencing was carried out using peripheral blood. The source of this sequence is a man between 60 and 75 years old who had recovered from COVID-19. This sequence joins TRBV5-1 and TRBJ2-3, with 7 bases that match TRBD1. The CDR3 sequence: CASSLRQGPTDTQYF. CDR3 DNA: TGCGCCAGCAGCCTGCGACAGGGTCCCACAGATACGCAGTATTTT. Combining the CDR3 with reference TRBV5-1 and TRBJ2-3 gives the whole variable domain KAGVTQTPRYLIKTRGQQVTLSCSPISGHRSVSWYQQTPGQGLQFLFEYFSETQRNKGNFPGRFSGRQFSNSRSEMNVSTLELGDSALYLCASSLRQGPTDTQYFGPGTRLTVL.